These T cell receptor beta chains were read from a single sample in a study of T cells in tuberculosis. Data came from immunoSEQ multiplex PCR; TCRdb stores just in-frame clones and leaves some out. The table lists roughly 34,000 clones, around 97% of them singletons. Sequenced: PBMCs. The receptors here all came from a donor aged 10 to 29 with latent tuberculosis or without tuberculosis infection. Both conserved end residues are part of each CDR3. The D gene is left open where the match is weak. Clone size is shown for a subset of rows, as once, few, many or a class of expanded clone.

D	V	J	size	DNA	CDR3
NA	TRBV5-5	TRBJ2-5	NA	TGTGCCAGCAGCGCAGGGTTAACACTTCTACAAGAGACCCAGTACTTC	CASSAGLTLLQETQYF
TRBD1	TRBV18	TRBJ1-1	NA	TGTGCCAGCTCACCAGACAGGGGGCAGGGGGCTTTCTTT	CASSPDRGQGAFF
NA	TRBV19	TRBJ1-1	NA	TGTGCCAGTAGTATAGCCCCGGGGGGCGGTGAAGCTTTCTTT	CASSIAPGGGEAFF
TRBD1	TRBV30	TRBJ1-5	NA	TGTGCCTGGAGTGGACAGGGTCAGCCCCAGCATTTT	CAWSGQGQPQHF
NA	TRBV7-8	TRBJ2-3	NA	TGTGCCAGCAGCTTAGCGCGGGGTGTGTGGGGGAGTGAGTATTTT	CASSLARGVWGSEYF
TRBD1	TRBV19	TRBJ1-5	NA	TGTGCCACAATGGACAGGGCACATCAGCCCCAGCATTTT	CATMDRAHQPQHF
TRBD1	TRBV5-1	TRBJ2-5	NA	TGCGCCAGCAGCTTCCAGCTACGGACAGGGATGGGAGAGACCCAGTACTTC	CASSFQLRTGMGETQYF
TRBD2	TRBV9	TRBJ2-1	once	TGTGCCAGCAGCGGTCCCGGGACTAGCGGGGGGCCGAGCTCCTACAATGAGCAGTTCTTC	CASSGPGTSGGPSSYNEQFF
TRBD1	TRBV7-8	TRBJ2-5	NA	TGTGCCAGCAGCAGAAGAGACAGGGCAGAGACCCAGTACTTC	CASSRRDRAETQYF
TRBD1	TRBV5-1	TRBJ2-5	NA	TGCGCCAGCAGCTCGGACAGGGGGCTCCAAGAGACCCAGTACTTC	CASSSDRGLQETQYF
NA	TRBV18	TRBJ1-1	NA	TGTGCCAGCTCACAGGGAGAGAACACTGAAGCTTTCTTT	CASSQGENTEAFF
NA	TRBV28	TRBJ2-7	NA	TGTGCCAGCAGTTTCCCGGGAGTTCTGGCGGGTCGCGAGCAGTACTTC	CASSFPGVLAGREQYF
NA	TRBV5-6	TRBJ2-7	NA	TGTGCCAGCAGCCCATTGGCAGGGGGGATTCTTTCCTACGAGCAGTACTTC	CASSPLAGGILSYEQYF
NA	TRBV6-1	TRBJ1-4	NA	TGTGCCAGCAGTGACCTCATCGGCGGGGTGGCTGAAAAACTGTTTTTT	CASSDLIGGVAEKLFF
TRBD2	TRBV5-1	TRBJ2-5	NA	TGCGCCAGCAGAACGGGACTAGCGGGAGTGGGAGAGACCCAGTACTTC	CASRTGLAGVGETQYF
NA	TRBV7-2	TRBJ1-3	NA	TGTGCCAGCAGCGGAAAAGGGGGAGGAAACACCATATATTTT	CASSGKGGGNTIYF
NA	TRBV5-1	TRBJ2-1	NA	TGCGCCAGCAGCTTGGTAGACAGAGTCCTCTCTGGCAATGAGCAGTTCTTC	CASSLVDRVLSGNEQFF
TRBD1	TRBV6-6	TRBJ1-1	once	TGTGCCAGCAGTTACTCGAGCGGACAGGGGCGAGAAGCTTTCTTT	CASSYSSGQGREAFF
TRBD1	TRBV6-5	TRBJ1-2	NA	TGTGCCAGCATCAAAGATGACAGGGGCGGCTACACCTTC	CASIKDDRGGYTF
TRBD2	TRBV4-1	TRBJ2-3	NA	TGCGCCAGCAGCCAAGAGCCTAGCGGGGGGTTTACAGATACGCAGTATTTT	CASSQEPSGGFTDTQYF
NA	TRBV30	TRBJ1-4	NA	TGTGCCTGGAGTGTACTGAATGAAAAACTGTTTTTT	CAWSVLNEKLFF
NA	TRBV7-6	TRBJ2-7	NA	TGTGCCAGCAGTTTGGGAGGCGATTACGAGCAGTACTTC	CASSLGGDYEQYF
TRBD1	TRBV30	TRBJ1-5	NA	TGTGCCTGGAGTGTAGCGGACAGGGGACGTTATAGCAATCAGCCCCAGCATTTT	CAWSVADRGRYSNQPQHF
NA	TRBV5-6	TRBJ2-7	NA	TGTGCCAGCAGCCTCTCCCTGGCAGTGGAGTACTTC	CASSLSLAVEYF
NA	TRBV28	TRBJ2-3	NA	TGTGCCAGCAGTTTCCTGGGAGAGAAGCTGGATACGCAGTATTTT	CASSFLGEKLDTQYF
TRBD1	TRBV5-1	TRBJ2-2	NA	TGCGCCAGCAGCTTAAGATGGACAGGGAACACCGGGGAGCTGTTTTTT	CASSLRWTGNTGELFF
NA	TRBV15	TRBJ1-2	NA	TGTGCCACCAGCAGAGATCAGAACAGGGTTTCTGGCTACACCTTC	CATSRDQNRVSGYTF
NA	TRBV2	TRBJ1-3	NA	TGTGCCAGCAGTAACAGTCGCTCTGGAAACACCATATATTTT	CASSNSRSGNTIYF
TRBD2	TRBV7-3	TRBJ2-2	NA	TGTGCCAGCAGCTTACGGGCACTAGCGGGCACCGGGGAGCTGTTTTTT	CASSLRALAGTGELFF
TRBD2	TRBV5-1	TRBJ2-3	NA	TGCGCCAGCAGCTTGGCCCCTAGCGGGGAAAACACAGATACGCAGTATTTT	CASSLAPSGENTDTQYF
NA	TRBV5-6	TRBJ2-7	NA	TGTGCCAGCAGCTTGACTCTCTCATACGAGCAGTACTTC	CASSLTLSYEQYF
TRBD1	TRBV5-5	TRBJ2-6	NA	TGTGCCAGCAGCCAGACAGGGGCCGCCTCTGGGGCCAACGTCCTGACTTTC	CASSQTGAASGANVLTF
TRBD1	TRBV30	TRBJ1-2	NA	TGTGCCTGGAGTGCCCCTGAGACAGGGACGAGATCTGGCTACACCTTC	CAWSAPETGTRSGYTF
NA	TRBV7-7	TRBJ2-3	NA	TGTGCCAGCAGCTTATCACCGCCAGGCGGGGCCAAGGTTAAGGATACGCAGTATTTT	CASSLSPPGGAKVKDTQYF
NA	TRBV7-8	TRBJ2-3	NA	TGTGCCAGCAGCCTAACAGGGAAAGATACGCAGTATTTT	CASSLTGKDTQYF
NA	TRBV5-4	TRBJ2-5	once	TGTGCCAGTAGCTTGGACCCGGAGGGAGAGACCCAGTACTTC	CASSLDPEGETQYF
TRBD2	TRBV5-1	TRBJ2-5	NA	TGCGCCAGCAGTTACGCATTTCTAGCGGGGGGTCAGGAGACCCAGTACTTC	CASSYAFLAGGQETQYF
TRBD2	TRBV15	TRBJ2-7	NA	TGTGCCACCAGCAGAGACGGGAGGACAAACGAGCAGTACTTC	CATSRDGRTNEQYF
TRBD2	TRBV6-5	TRBJ2-2	NA	TGTGCCAGCAGTTTAGCGGGGTCGAACACCGGGGAGCTGTTTTTT	CASSLAGSNTGELFF
TRBD1	TRBV5-1	TRBJ2-1	NA	TGCGCCAGCAGCTTGTCGCAGGGGGCGAATGAGCAGTTCTTC	CASSLSQGANEQFF
TRBD2	TRBV18	TRBJ2-3	few	TGTGCCAGCTCACCGAAGCGGGAGGGTACGCAGTATTTT	CASSPKREGTQYF
TRBD1	TRBV19	TRBJ1-1	NA	TGTGCCAGTAGTATAGGACAGGGGAGGGACACTGAAGCTTTCTTT	CASSIGQGRDTEAFF
TRBD2	TRBV28	TRBJ2-1	once	TGTGCCAGCAGGGGACTAGCGGGATTGCTCAATGAGCAGTTCTTC	CASRGLAGLLNEQFF
NA	TRBV19	TRBJ1-2	NA	TGTGCCAGTAGTATTTTTGGCGGCAACTATGGCTACACCTTC	CASSIFGGNYGYTF
NA	TRBV6-1	TRBJ1-5	NA	TGTGCCAGCACCCAGAACAGTGCTTATCAGCCCCAGCATTTT	CASTQNSAYQPQHF
NA	TRBV7-2	TRBJ1-1	NA	TGTGCCAGCAGCTTCCAGGGAAGCACTGAAGCTTTCTTT	CASSFQGSTEAFF
NA	TRBV9	TRBJ2-2	NA	TGTGCCAGCAGCGTTGACATTTACACCGGGGAGCTGTTTTTT	CASSVDIYTGELFF
TRBD2	TRBV5-1	TRBJ2-5	NA	TGCGCCAGTACTCGGAGCGCGGGAGGTCAAGAGACCCAGTACTTC	CASTRSAGGQETQYF
NA	TRBV11-1	TRBJ1-2	once	TGTGCCAGCAGCTTAGCTTCGGGGAACTATGGCTACACCTTC	CASSLASGNYGYTF
NA	TRBV18	TRBJ1-1	NA	TGTGCCAGCTCACCACCAGGGGTTGGCACTGAAGCTTTCTTT	CASSPPGVGTEAFF
NA	TRBV5-4	TRBJ1-1	NA	TGTGCCAGCAGCTTGCCGGGGGGGATAGCTGAAGCTTTCTTT	CASSLPGGIAEAFF
TRBD1	TRBV27	TRBJ2-7	once	TGTGCCAGCAGCCCCCCCGGGACAGGGTTTAGGGAGCAGTACTTC	CASSPPGTGFREQYF
TRBD1	TRBV28	TRBJ1-5	NA	TGTGCCAGCAGTTCGTCGACAGGGTTTAGCAATCAGCCCCAGCATTTT	CASSSSTGFSNQPQHF